The 2 T cell receptor beta chains reported below all come from one sample, sequenced in a study of shared clonotypes between healthy human individuals. Profiled with immunoSEQ multiplex PCR; TCRdb holds only in-frame clones, not every one. The sample has approximately 480,000 clones, nearly 80% seen once. The sample was PBMCs. The source is a middle-aged woman in good health. Some clones in this sample may be carry-over from other donors' samples.

The rearrangement joins TRBV1 to TRBJ2-1; TRBD1, the D gene given by the table, was not confirmed from the DNA. TRBV1 is recorded as a pseudogene. The CDR3 extends over 13 amino acids. CDR3 DNA: TGCACCAGCAGCCAAGATTCTGGAGACAGGGAATTCTTC. This encodes CTSSQDSGDREFF.

The chain recombines TRBV10-1 with TRBJ2-3, with D unresolved. This CDR3 has 16 residues. Trimming removed 7 bases from V and 0 bases from J, with 17 bases in between. Germline values: CDR1 WNHNN, CDR2 SYGVQD (reference sequence). CDR3 nucleotide sequence: TGCGCCAGCAACGGCTTCCCTTGTACTAGCACAGATACGCAGTATTTT. This translates into CASNGFPCTSTDTQYF.